These 29 T cell receptor beta chains came from one sample sequenced in a study of cytomegalovirus exposure and HLA in healthy donors (dated by TCRdb to the late 2010s). Libraries were made using the immunoSEQ multiplex PCR assay. For the multiplex PCR, a mixture combining 60 forward primers for TCR Vbeta segments and 13 reverse primers for TCR Jbeta segments was used. TCRdb re-hosts the immuneACCESS table, in-frame sequences only. Its copies lack some clones; in the studies checked, an unresolved V gene accounts for under half of them, and the cause for the rest is not known. The sample table shows some 110,000 clones, and 50% to 75% are seen once. The ten largest clones add up to roughly 8.6% of the sample. Sequencing was performed on PBMCs. These receptors originate from a woman between 40 and 55 years old in good health and CMV-seropositive.

The chain is built from TRBV5-1 and TRBJ1-1; the D gene is possibly TRBD1 (6 bases). Trimming took off 0 bases at V and 1 base at J, with 7 bases between the two ends. CDR1 SGHRS and CDR2 YFSETQ come from the germline V gene. CDR3 size: 14 residues. The CDR3 loop reads CASSLADRNTEAFF. The DNA for the CDR3 is TGCGCCAGCAGCTTGGCGGACAGGAACACTGAAGCTTTCTTT.

This clone came up a few times. V gene TRBV5-6 combines with J gene TRBJ1-3; D is perhaps TRBD1 (5 bases). Germline V lookup: CDR1 SGHDT, CDR2 YYEEEE. This CDR3 is built from 15 residues. V was cut by 2 bases and J by 2 bases, with 11 bases left in between. DNA of the CDR3: TGTGCCAGCAGCTTAGGGGTTCTTGCTGGAAACACCATATATTTT. It codes for CASSLGVLAGNTIYF.

The rearrangement joins TRBV28 to TRBJ2-3; TRBD2 agrees at 8 bases. Per germline, CDR1 MDHEN and CDR2 SYDVKM. Trimming cost V 5 bases and J 4 bases; bases outside gene matches: 2. CDR3 size: 13 residues. The CDR3 region is CASSPGGADTQYF. CDR3 DNA sequence: TGTGCCAGCAGTCCCGGGGGGGCAGATACGCAGTATTTT.

In its sample, this clone was seen a few times. The rearrangement uses TRBV6-5 and TRBJ2-7, with no clear D. CDR1 is MNHEY and CDR2 is SVGAGI in the germline V gene. The CDR3 covers 11 residues. V was clipped by 4 bases and J by 3 bases, with 4 bases between them. CDR3 coding DNA: TGTGCCAGCAGTTTAGACTACGAGCAGTACTTC. Translation gives CASSLDYEQYF.

This rearrangement joins TRBV14 to TRBJ2-1; 8 bases match TRBD1. V shed 2 bases and J 3 bases; nucleotides not matched to a gene: 6. From germline, CDR1 is SGHDN and CDR2 FVKESK. The length of the CDR3 is 16 residues. The CDR3 loop is CASSQKDRVYYNEQFF. The CDR3 DNA reads TGTGCCAGCAGCCAAAAGGACAGGGTTTACTACAATGAGCAGTTCTTC. The full variable domain, rest sourced from reference TRBV14 and TRBJ2-1, is EAGVTQFPSHSVIEKGQTVTLRCDPISGHDNLYWYRRVMGKEIKFLLHFVKESKQDESGMPNNRFLAERTGGTYSTLKVQPAELEDSGVYFCASSQKDRVYYNEQFFGPGTRLTVL.

The chain joins TRBV30 to TRBJ1-2, with D uncertain. The V gene lost 3 bases and the J gene lost 8 bases, with 16 bases spanning the gap. The CDR3 extends over 13 amino acids. In germline, CDR1 is GTSNPN, CDR2 SVGIG (reference sequence). This CDR3 is CAWRRPGTEGYTF. The CDR3 coding sequence is TGTGCCTGGAGGAGGCCGGGAACAGAAGGCTACACCTTC.

Notes on this clone: The sample holds other DNA sequences that translate to the same CDR3. V and J are TRBV5-8 and TRBJ1-5; perhaps TRBD1 as D (6 bases). The CDR3 is 14 residues long. V dropped 0 bases and J dropped 7 bases, with 11 bases sitting between them. Germline-derived CDR1 and CDR2 are SGHTS and YDEGEE. The DNA of the CDR3 is TGTGCCAGCAGCTTGGGGGGAGGGGGGCAGCCCCAGCATTTT. Protein: CASSLGGGGQPQHF.

The chain uses TRBV7-2 and TRBJ1-1; D possibly corresponds to TRBD1 (5 bases). CDR1 is SGHTA and CDR2 is FQGNSA in the germline V gene. This CDR3 is 14 amino acids long. V was cut by 2 bases and J by 1 base, with 8 bases left in between. CDR3 loop: CASSLRTRNTEAFF. The CDR3 nucleotides are TGTGCCAGCAGCTTACGGACACGGAACACTGAAGCTTTCTTT.

The V and J genes are TRBV6-4 and TRBJ2-1; D unclear. The CDR3 sequence is 14 residues long. Trimming pared 4 bases from V and 7 bases from J, leaving 14 bases between. Per germline, CDR1 MRHNA and CDR2 SNTAGT. The CDR3 region is CASSALASGNEQFF. As DNA, the CDR3 is TGTGCCAGCAGTGCCTTGGCCTCAGGAAATGAGCAGTTCTTC.

V is TRBV7-2 and J is TRBJ2-3; 10 bases fit TRBD2. From germline, CDR1 is SGHTA and CDR2 FQGNSA. The V segment lost 4 bases and the J segment 8 bases; nucleotides outside the gene matches: 18. The CDR3 runs 18 residues. The CDR3 DNA follows: TGTGCCAGCAGCTCCAGAGGGGGGCTAAGCGGGGGGGCGAGTACGCAGTATTTT. Amino acids: CASSSRGGLSGGASTQYF.

The chain recombines TRBV28 with TRBJ2-7; TRBD2 is a possible D gene (5 bases). Germline assignment: CDR1 MDHEN and CDR2 SYDVKM. Trimming cost V 4 bases and J 3 bases, with 10 bases left between them. The CDR3 spans 13 residues. For the CDR3, the DNA is TGTGCCAGCAGTTATGCCGACTACTACGAGCAGTACTTC. Its translation: CASSYADYYEQYF.

In regard to this clone: At one end, the junction sequence differs from germline, possibly due to a read error. The sample carries other DNA sequences with the same CDR3. This sequence joins TRBV30 and TRBJ2-7; the match to TRBD2 covers 8 bases. The germline gives CDR1 GTSNPN, CDR2 SVGIG (reference sequence). The CDR3 contains 15 residues. The CDR3 nucleotides are TGTGCCTGGAGTGTCTCGCGGGGGGCGTCCTACGAGCAATACTTC. Translated: CAWSVSRGASYEQYF.

The genes are TRBV14 and TRBJ2-5; TRBD2 matches at 11 bases. Germline V gene lookup returns CDR1 SGHDN and CDR2 FVKESK. J lost 5 bases, V lost 3 bases, and 5 bases had no gene match. This CDR3 contains 15 residues. The CDR3 coding sequence is TGTGCCAGCAGCCAGGCGCTAGCGGGGGGCGAGACCCAGTACTTC. It translates to CASSQALAGGETQYF. Supplemented by reference TRBV14 and TRBJ2-5, the full variable domain reads EAGVTQFPSHSVIEKGQTVTLRCDPISGHDNLYWYRRVMGKEIKFLLHFVKESKQDESGMPNNRFLAERTGGTYSTLKVQPAELEDSGVYFCASSQALAGGETQYFGPGTRLLVL.

The rearrangement uses TRBV27 and TRBJ2-7; D possibly corresponds to TRBD2 (5 bases). CDR1 and CDR2 (germline): MNHEY, SMNVEV (reference sequence). The CDR3 is 11 residues long. V was cut by 10 bases and J by 5 bases, with 12 bases left in between. The CDR3 is CATLAGNEQYF. In nucleotides, the CDR3 is TGTGCCACCCTGGCGGGCAACGAGCAGTACTTC.

This clone was detected only a few times. J is TRBJ2-7 and V is TRBV5-6, with 8 positions matching TRBD2. Looked up from germline, CDR1 is SGHDT and CDR2 is YYEEEE. With 2 bases clipped from V and 5 bases from J, the junction kept 12 bases outside the gene matches. This CDR3 contains 16 residues. The CDR3 coding sequence is TGTGCCAGCAGCTTAGGTTTGAGAGCGGGAGCTAACGAGCAGTACTTC. Amino acid sequence: CASSLGLRAGANEQYF.

This clone was observed a few times. The chain combines TRBV9 with TRBJ2-1; 12 bases line up with TRBD2. Germline-derived CDR1 and CDR2 are SGDLS and YYNGEE. CDR3 length: 16 residues. V trimming: 4 bases; J trimming: 4 bases; junction bases outside the gene matches: 6. In DNA, the CDR3 is TGTGCCAGCAGCTTCCGGACTAGCGGGGCATACAATGAGCAGTTCTTC. Protein: CASSFRTSGAYNEQFF.

This chain uses TRBV11-3 with TRBJ2-3; TRBD2 matches 8 bases. Looked up from germline, CDR1 is SGHNT and CDR2 is YENEEA. This CDR3 comprises 14 residues. Germline trimming cut 1 base from V and 5 bases from J; bases unmatched to any gene: 2. Here the CDR3 DNA reads TGTGCCAGCAGCTTAGGACGGGGGGGAGATACGCAGTATTTT. Its protein product is CASSLGRGGDTQYF.

The rearrangement joins TRBV6-1 to TRBJ1-5, with D possibly matching TRBD1 (6 bases). Trimming took 3 bases from V and 3 from J, leaving 12 bases between them. CDR3 size: 15 residues. Germline V CDR1 and CDR2: MNHNS, SASEGT. This CDR3 reads CASSDLRTVNQPQHF. DNA for the CDR3: TGTGCCAGCAGTGATCTCAGGACAGTCAATCAGCCCCAGCATTTT.

This sequence joins TRBV4-2 and TRBJ2-2, with 11 bases aligning to TRBD2. The CDR3 contains 17 residues. V was pared by 1 base and J by 9 bases, with 10 bases of the junction left unmatched. Looked up from germline, CDR1 is LGHNA and CDR2 is YNFKEQ. CDR3 sequence reads: CASSQATSGGGARELFF. The CDR3 DNA reads as TGTGCCAGCAGCCAAGCAACTAGCGGGGGTGGAGCCAGGGAGCTGTTTTTT.

The rearrangement joins TRBV19 to TRBJ2-7; D ambiguous. Trimming left V 1 base short and J 6 bases short, with 7 bases between. The CDR3 is made up of 12 amino acids. Germline values: CDR1 LNHDA, CDR2 SQIVND (reference sequence). Here the CDR3 DNA reads TGTGCCAGTAGTATAGGAGCCTCCGAGCAGTACTTC. Translation: CASSIGASEQYF.

The chain joins TRBV28 to TRBJ2-5; possibly TRBD2 for D (5 bases). V was clipped by 4 bases and J by 5 bases, with 23 bases between them. Germline-derived CDR1 and CDR2 are MDHEN and SYDVKM. The CDR3 extends over 17 amino acids. The CDR3 nucleotides are TGTGCCAGCAGTTCCCAACTCGGGAAAAAGGGTGGTGAGACCCAGTACTTC. It codes for CASSSQLGKKGGETQYF.

The chain joins TRBV5-4 to TRBJ2-2; 8 bases match TRBD1. Germline V gives CDR1 SGHNT, CDR2 YYREEE (reference sequence). V lost 4 bases, J lost 0 bases, and 5 bases stayed unmatched. The CDR3 is 16 residues long. DNA of the CDR3: TGTGCCAGCAGCCACGGACAGGGAGCGAACACCGGGGAGCTGTTTTTT. It codes for CASSHGQGANTGELFF.

The V and J genes are TRBV2 and TRBJ1-4, with 8 nucleotides matching TRBD1. CDR1 and CDR2 from the germline V gene are SNHLY and FYNNEI. The junction had 8 bases not matched to a gene; V was cut back by 7 bases and J by 7 bases. CDR3 length: 14 amino acids. This CDR3 is CASNGDRGGEKLFF. Here the CDR3 DNA reads TGTGCCAGCAACGGCGACAGGGGTGGTGAAAAACTGTTTTTT.

As DNA, the CDR3 is TGTGCCAGCAGCTGGGAGGAGGTCCCTGAAGCTTTCTTT. Its translation is CASSWEEVPEAFF. This chain connects TRBV5-4 to TRBJ1-1; D call uncertain. The CDR3 totals 13 residues. The V gene lost 3 bases and the J gene lost 6 bases, with 12 bases spanning the gap. The V gene's germline CDR1 is SGHNT and CDR2 YYREEE (reference sequence).

V is TRBV6-5 and J is TRBJ1-1, with D unresolved. Deletions cut 6 bases from V and 5 bases from J, with 13 bases between. The germline V gene has CDR1 MNHEY and CDR2 SVGAGI. The length of the CDR3 is 13 residues. The CDR3 reads CASRGRLWTEAFF. CDR3 DNA sequence: TGTGCCAGCAGGGGGAGATTGTGGACTGAAGCTTTCTTT.

This chain uses TRBV18 with TRBJ2-3; TRBD1 matches at 7 bases. Germline V gene sequence: CDR1 KGHSH, CDR2 LQKENI. The length of the CDR3 is 16 residues. V gave up 2 bases and J gave up 3 bases; unmatched junction bases: 8. CDR3 residues: CASSPTTGVRTDTQYF. In DNA form, the CDR3 reads TGTGCCAGCTCACCAACCACAGGGGTAAGGACAGATACGCAGTATTTT.

V is TRBV6-1 and J is TRBJ1-5, with TRBD1 matching 7 bases. The germline V gene has CDR1 MNHNS and CDR2 SASEGT. V dropped 2 bases and J dropped 0; count of bases not matched to a gene: 7. The CDR3 contains 17 residues. This chain's CDR3 is CASSENPGGNSNQPQHF. DNA of the CDR3: TGTGCCAGCAGTGAAAATCCAGGGGGGAATAGCAATCAGCCCCAGCATTTT.

This clone was detected only a few times. The rearrangement links TRBV19 to TRBJ2-7; possible D gene TRBD1, 6 bases. Germline-derived CDR1 and CDR2 are LNHDA and SQIVND (reference sequence). With 5 bases removed from V and 3 bases from J, the gap between germline ends came to 17 bases. The length of the CDR3 is 15 residues. The CDR3 protein is CASSPLDRSYYEQYF. The CDR3 DNA reads as TGTGCCAGTAGTCCTCTCGACAGGAGTTACTACGAGCAGTACTTC. Based on the CDR3 plus reference TRBV19 and TRBJ2-7, the full variable domain is DGGITQSPKYLFRKEGQNVTLSCEQNLNHDAMYWYRQDPGQGLRLIYYSQIVNDFQKGDIAEGYSVSREKKESFPLTVTSAQKNPTAFYLCASSPLDRSYYEQYFGPGTRLTVT.

The genes are TRBV2 and TRBJ2-3; 8 nucleotides agree with TRBD1. Germline CDR1 is SNHLY and CDR2 is FYNNEI. CDR3 length: 13 amino acids. The J segment lost 5 bases and the V segment lost 7 bases, leaving 5 bases of the junction unmatched. The CDR3 reads CASIPGQEDTQYF. CDR3 DNA: TGTGCCAGCATACCGGGACAGGAAGATACGCAGTATTTT.